This TCR beta chain was obtained from a study of T cell responses to AZD1222 COVID-19 vaccine. The CDR3 consists of 15 residues. CDR1 SGHRS and CDR2 YFSETQ come from the germline V gene. V was clipped by 4 bases and J by 0 bases, with 13 bases between them. Concerning this clone: Antigen unknown.

Profiled with immunoSEQ multiplex PCR; TCRdb holds only in-frame clones, not every one. The repertoire holds 45,000 or so clones, approximately 90% seen once, with around 1.1% in the top ten. Whether given at about 4 or about 12 weeks, second doses were pooled. Findings and limits, study-wide: Donors were mostly white British, more females; clonal diversity possibly underestimated. The study found vaccine-associated CD4 TCRs spanning spike, dominant at 160-218 and 743-854. Nearly half of spike-specific TCRs reportedly target variant regions that are unmutated in the B.1.351 and B.1.1.7 variants.

The TCR originated in an adult who received the AZD1222 COVID-19 vaccine. V and J are TRBV5-1 and TRBJ1-1; D gene ambiguous. This sample comprised peripheral blood, obtained 28 days after the second AZD1222 dose. The CDR3 nucleotides read TGCGCCAGCAGCATGGGGAGTGGGGTGAACACTGAAGCTTTCTTT. Amino acid sequence: CASSMGSGVNTEAFF.